This T cell receptor (beta chain) stems from a study of T cell responses to AZD1222 COVID-19 vaccine. General study findings and limits: Close to half of all spike-specific TCRs reportedly target regions of the variants that are unmutated. With two AZD1222 doses given, Spike-specific TCR breadth and depth both rose.

Comment on this clone: Its antigen is unknown.

Deletions cut 3 bases from V and 0 bases from J, with 12 bases between. This CDR3 is built from 16 residues. CDR1 and CDR2 from the germline V gene are SGHDN and FVKESK. TCRdb's copy holds only in-frame clones and misses some; the assay was immunoSEQ multiplex PCR. The sample shows fewer than 150,000 clones, 84% of them seen only once. This TCR was sampled from an adult in good health. J is TRBJ1-3 and V is TRBV14; D gene unclear. Sequenced material: peripheral blood, taken on day 0 of AZD1222 vaccination. The CDR3 nucleotides read TGTGCCAGCAGCCATAAACCCGGAGGCTCTGGAAACACCATATATTTT. Protein: CASSHKPGGSGNTIYF.